The 8 T cell receptor beta chains presented below share a single source sample, sequenced in a study of long-term antiretroviral therapy in people with HIV. Runs used v3.0 of the immunoSEQ assay and were done at survey level. Assay used: immunoSEQ multiplex PCR; TCRdb lists only in-frame clones, some missing. The data hold some 35,000 clones, with about 93% observed a single time. The specimen comprised unsorted PBMCs, sampled 5 to 5.5 years after starting antiretroviral therapy. The source of these receptors is a woman aged 45-65 years with HIV.

This rearrangement joins TRBV4-3 to TRBJ2-6; D not resolved. Germline CDR1 is LGHNA and CDR2 is YSLEER. The V end lost 0 bases, the J end lost 0 bases, and 6 bases lay between the germline ends. This CDR3 has 16 amino acids. CDR3 DNA: TGCGCCAGCAGCCAAGAGACGGCCTCTGGGGCCAACGTCCTGACTTTC. Amino acids: CASSQETASGANVLTF.

The chain carries TRBV6-1 and TRBJ1-5; the match to TRBD1 covers 9 bases. The CDR3 length is 14 residues. CDR1 and CDR2 from the germline V gene are MNHNS and SASEGT. V gave up 7 bases and J gave up 7 bases; unmatched junction bases: 8. CDR3 DNA: TGTGCCAGCATAGGGGACAGGGTAAACCAGCCCCAGCATTTT. Its translation: CASIGDRVNQPQHF.

The J gene is TRBJ2-3, the V gene TRBV6-6, with D maybe TRBD1 (5 bases). The CDR3 contains 16 residues. The germline V and J ends were trimmed by 6 bases and 0 bases, with 16 bases remaining between them. Germline V CDR1 and CDR2: MNHNY, SVGAGI (reference sequence). CDR3 region: CASSPRQIASTDTQYF. The CDR3 DNA is TGTGCCAGCAGCCCCCGACAGATAGCTAGCACAGATACGCAGTATTTT.

The chain is built from TRBV18 and TRBJ1-1; D is possibly TRBD1 (5 bases). CDR1 KGHSH and CDR2 LQKENI come from the germline V gene. This CDR3 comprises 14 residues. V was pared by 4 bases and J by 1 base, with 10 bases between. CDR3 in DNA: TGTGCCAGCTCACAAACAGGAGGGAACACTGAAGCTTTCTTT. This sequence encodes CASSQTGGNTEAFF.

This clone was observed once. The chain couples TRBV11-2 to TRBJ1-5; TRBD1 agrees at 10 bases. This CDR3 has 18 residues. The J segment lost 6 bases and the V segment lost 5 bases, leaving 16 bases of the junction unmatched. Germline CDR1 is SGHAT and CDR2 is FQNNGV. For the CDR3, the DNA is TGTGCCAGCAGCCCTGCCGCGACAGGGGGCTATCTCTCTCAGCCCCAGCATTTT. Translation gives CASSPAATGGYLSQPQHF.

The chain recombines TRBV14 with TRBJ2-5; D is possibly TRBD2 (5 bases). V lost 0 bases, J lost 0 bases, and 20 bases lay in between. Germline assignment: CDR1 SGHDN and CDR2 FVKESK. The length of the CDR3 is 19 residues. This CDR3 is CASSQEVAGQPGYQETQYF. The CDR3 nucleotides read TGTGCCAGCAGCCAAGAGGTAGCAGGCCAACCGGGGTACCAAGAGACCCAGTACTTC.

CDR3 DNA: TGTGCCAGCAGTTCGGGACGGATCTCTCCTGAAGCTTTCTTT. Its translation is CASSSGRISPEAFF. The rearrangement links TRBV6-5 to TRBJ1-1; D is perhaps TRBD1 (5 bases). The CDR3 is 14 residues long. Germline V gene lookup returns CDR1 MNHEY and CDR2 SVGAGI. Trimming cost V 4 bases and J 6 bases, with 15 bases left between them.

The chain couples TRBV30 to TRBJ1-3; D is unresolved. Germline V gene data show CDR1 as GTSNPN and CDR2 as SVGIG (reference sequence). CDR3 size: 16 residues. V gave up 0 bases and J gave up 4 bases, with 16 bases separating them. The CDR3 loop is CAWSVPRRDPGNTIYF. CDR3 nucleotide sequence: TGTGCCTGGAGTGTACCCAGGAGGGATCCCGGAAACACCATATATTTT.